This T cell receptor beta chain was sequenced in a study of CD8 T cells in Susac syndrome. The multiple sclerosis control cohort comprised treatment-naive individuals presenting with stable or active relapsing-remitting disease. Through negative isolation, CD4+ and CD8+ T cells were obtained, while TEMRA cells were enriched using FACS. The RNA input was roughly 0.45 to 1 ug, and it was reverse transcribed with random hexamers. Multiplex immunoSEQ PCR targeted 54 Vbeta and 13 Jbeta TCR beta segments. Via MiXCR, TCRdb re-called the immunoSEQ multiplex PCR reads, giving one row per CDR3 protein. The sample lists about 430,000 distinct CDR3 sequences, around 85% seen once, with roughly 0.1% in the top ten. This CDR3 has 16 residues. V lost 6 bases and J lost 3; bases outside the gene matches: 9. The V gene's germline CDR1 is DFQATT and CDR2 SNEGSKA (reference sequence). To note about this clonotype: Its antigen is as yet unknown.

Findings of the study overall: Regarding the TCR sequencing and HLA analysis, the study admitted that a relatively small number of individuals were involved.

The rearrangement uses TRBV20-1 and TRBJ2-1; 12 nucleotides agree with TRBD2. The receptor's source is a human donor with multiple sclerosis. The sequenced sample was CD8+ T cells from PBMCs. The CDR3 nucleotides read TGCAGTGCCGTACCCCGGACTAGCGGGAACTACAATGAGCAGTTCTTC. Protein: CSAVPRTSGNYNEQFF.